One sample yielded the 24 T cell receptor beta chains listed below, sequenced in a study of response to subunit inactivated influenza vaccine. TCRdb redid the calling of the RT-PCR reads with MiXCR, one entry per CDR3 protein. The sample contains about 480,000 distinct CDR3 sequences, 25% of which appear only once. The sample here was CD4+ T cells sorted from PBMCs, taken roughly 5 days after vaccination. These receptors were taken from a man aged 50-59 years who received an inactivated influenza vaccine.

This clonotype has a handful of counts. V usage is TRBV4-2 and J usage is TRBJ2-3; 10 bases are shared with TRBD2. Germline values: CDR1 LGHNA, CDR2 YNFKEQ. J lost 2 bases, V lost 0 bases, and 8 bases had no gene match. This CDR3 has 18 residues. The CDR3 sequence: CASSQDSLTSGNTDTQYF. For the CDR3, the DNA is TGTGCCAGCAGCCAAGATTCCCTCACTAGCGGGAACACAGATACGCAGTATTTT.

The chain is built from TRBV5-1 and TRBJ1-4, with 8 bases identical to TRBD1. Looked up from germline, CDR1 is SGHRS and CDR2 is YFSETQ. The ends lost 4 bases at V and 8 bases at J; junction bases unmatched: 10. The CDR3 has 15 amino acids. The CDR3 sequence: CASSAARGRGEKLFF. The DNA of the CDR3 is TGCGCCAGCAGCGCCGCCAGGGGGCGAGGAGAAAAACTGTTTTTT.

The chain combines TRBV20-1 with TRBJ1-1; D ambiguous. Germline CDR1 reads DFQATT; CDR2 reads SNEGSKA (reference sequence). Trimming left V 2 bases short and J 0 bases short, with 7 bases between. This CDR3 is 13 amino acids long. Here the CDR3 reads CSARKIMNTEAFF. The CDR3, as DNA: TGCAGTGCTAGAAAAATCATGAACACTGAAGCTTTCTTT.

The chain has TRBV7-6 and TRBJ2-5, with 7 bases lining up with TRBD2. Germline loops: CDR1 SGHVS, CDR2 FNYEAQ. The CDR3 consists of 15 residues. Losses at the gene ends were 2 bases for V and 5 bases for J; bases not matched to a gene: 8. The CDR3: CASSLNPAGFETQYF. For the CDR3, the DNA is TGTGCCAGCAGCTTAAATCCAGCGGGGTTTGAGACCCAGTACTTC.

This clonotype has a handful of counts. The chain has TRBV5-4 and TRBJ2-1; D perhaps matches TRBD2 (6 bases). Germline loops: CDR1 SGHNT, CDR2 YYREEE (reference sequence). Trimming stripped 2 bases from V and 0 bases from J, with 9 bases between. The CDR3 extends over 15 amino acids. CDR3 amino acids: CASSLELASYNEQFF. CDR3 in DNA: TGTGCCAGCAGCTTAGAACTAGCCTCCTACAATGAGCAGTTCTTC.

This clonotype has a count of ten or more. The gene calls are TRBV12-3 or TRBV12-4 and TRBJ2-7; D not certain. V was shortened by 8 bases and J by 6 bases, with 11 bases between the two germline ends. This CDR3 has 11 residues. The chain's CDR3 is CASAVIGEQYF. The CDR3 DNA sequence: TGTGCCAGCGCCGTTATCGGCGAGCAGTACTTC.

CDR3 bases: TGCGCCAGCAGCCAAATGGTGGGGCAGAGAAATGAGCAGTTCTTC. Its protein product is CASSQMVGQRNEQFF. This rearrangement joins TRBV5-1 to TRBJ2-1; D perhaps matches TRBD1 (5 bases). The CDR3 has 15 residues. The germline gives CDR1 SGHRS, CDR2 YFSETQ. V was cut by 4 bases and J by 7 bases, with 18 bases left in between.

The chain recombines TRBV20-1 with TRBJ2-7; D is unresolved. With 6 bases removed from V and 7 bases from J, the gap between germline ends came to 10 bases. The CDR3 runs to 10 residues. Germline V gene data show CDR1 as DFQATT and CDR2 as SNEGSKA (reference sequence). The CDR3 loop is CSAVGREQYF. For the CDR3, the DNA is TGCAGTGCAGTTGGAAGAGAGCAGTACTTC.

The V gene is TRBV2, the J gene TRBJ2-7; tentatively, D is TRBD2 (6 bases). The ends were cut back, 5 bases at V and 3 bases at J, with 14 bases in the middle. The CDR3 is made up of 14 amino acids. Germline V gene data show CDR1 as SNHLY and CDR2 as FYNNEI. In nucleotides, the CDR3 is TGTGCCAGCAGTAGAGGGACTTTCAACTACGAGCAGTACTTC. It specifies CASSRGTFNYEQYF.

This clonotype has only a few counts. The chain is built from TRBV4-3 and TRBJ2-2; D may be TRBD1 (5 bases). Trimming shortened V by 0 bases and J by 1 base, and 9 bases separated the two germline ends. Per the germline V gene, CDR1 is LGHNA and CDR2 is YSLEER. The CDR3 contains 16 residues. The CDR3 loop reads CASSQDGTGNTGELFF. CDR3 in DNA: TGCGCCAGCAGCCAAGATGGTACAGGGAACACCGGGGAGCTGTTTTTT.

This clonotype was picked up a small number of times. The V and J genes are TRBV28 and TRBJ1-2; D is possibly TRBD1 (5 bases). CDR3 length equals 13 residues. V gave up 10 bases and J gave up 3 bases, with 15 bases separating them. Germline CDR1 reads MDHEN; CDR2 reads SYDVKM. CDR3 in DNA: TGTGCCAACTCGGGACCACCGGACTATGGCTACACCTTC. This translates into CANSGPPDYGYTF.

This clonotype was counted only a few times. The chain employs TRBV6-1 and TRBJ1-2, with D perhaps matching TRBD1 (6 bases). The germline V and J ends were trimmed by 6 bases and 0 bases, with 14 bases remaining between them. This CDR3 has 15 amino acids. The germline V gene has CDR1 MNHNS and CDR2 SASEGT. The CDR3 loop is CASRRGHRTNYGYTF. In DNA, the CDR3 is TGTGCCAGCAGAAGGGGACATCGCACTAACTATGGCTACACCTTC.

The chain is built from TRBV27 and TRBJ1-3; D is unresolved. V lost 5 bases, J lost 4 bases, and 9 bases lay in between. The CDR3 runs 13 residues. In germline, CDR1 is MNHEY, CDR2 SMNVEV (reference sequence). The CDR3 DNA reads TGTGCCAGCAGTCCGCCGAGAGGAAACACCATATATTTT. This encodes CASSPPRGNTIYF.

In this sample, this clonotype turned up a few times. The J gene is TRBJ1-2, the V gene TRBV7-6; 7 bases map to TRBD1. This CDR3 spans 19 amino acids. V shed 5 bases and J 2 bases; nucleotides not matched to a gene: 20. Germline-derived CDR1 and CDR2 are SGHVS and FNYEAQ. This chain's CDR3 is CASSLRFGGGKTANYGYTF. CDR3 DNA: TGTGCCAGCAGCCTAAGATTTGGAGGGGGCAAAACGGCGAACTATGGCTACACCTTC.

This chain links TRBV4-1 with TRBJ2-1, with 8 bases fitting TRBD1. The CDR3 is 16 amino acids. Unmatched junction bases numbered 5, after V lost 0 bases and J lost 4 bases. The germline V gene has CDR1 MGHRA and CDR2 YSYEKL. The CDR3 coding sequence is TGCGCCAGCAGCCAAGATAGACAGGGGACTTACAATGAGCAGTTCTTC. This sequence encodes CASSQDRQGTYNEQFF.

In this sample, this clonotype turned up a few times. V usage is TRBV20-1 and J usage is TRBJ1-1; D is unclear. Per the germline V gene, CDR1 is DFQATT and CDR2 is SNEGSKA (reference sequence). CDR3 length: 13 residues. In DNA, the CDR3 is TGCAGCCGCGGGGTTGTTGCTTCAACTGAAGCTTTCTTT. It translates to CSRGVVASTEAFF.

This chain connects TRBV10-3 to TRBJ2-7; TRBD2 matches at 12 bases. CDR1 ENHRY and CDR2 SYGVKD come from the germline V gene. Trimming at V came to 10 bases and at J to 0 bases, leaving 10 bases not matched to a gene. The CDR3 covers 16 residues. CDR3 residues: CASTALAGGFSYEQYF. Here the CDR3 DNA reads TGTGCCAGCACAGCGCTAGCGGGAGGGTTCTCCTACGAGCAGTACTTC.

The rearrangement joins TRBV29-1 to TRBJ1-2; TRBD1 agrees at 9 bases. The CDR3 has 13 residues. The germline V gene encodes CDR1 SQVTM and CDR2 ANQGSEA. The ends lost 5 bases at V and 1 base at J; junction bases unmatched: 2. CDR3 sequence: CSVSGQGNYGYTF. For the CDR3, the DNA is TGCAGCGTTTCGGGACAGGGTAACTATGGCTACACCTTC.

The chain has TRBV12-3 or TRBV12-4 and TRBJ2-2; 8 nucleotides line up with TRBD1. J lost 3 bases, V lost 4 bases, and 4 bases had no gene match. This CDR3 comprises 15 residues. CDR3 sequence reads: CASSSWTGYTGELFF. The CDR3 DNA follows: TGTGCCAGCAGTTCCTGGACAGGGTACACCGGGGAGCTGTTTTTT.

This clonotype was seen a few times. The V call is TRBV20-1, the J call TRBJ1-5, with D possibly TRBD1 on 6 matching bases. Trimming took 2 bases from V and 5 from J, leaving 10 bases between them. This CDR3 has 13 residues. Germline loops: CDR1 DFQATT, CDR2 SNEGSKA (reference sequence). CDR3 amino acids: CSARRWGHQPQHF. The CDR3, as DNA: TGCAGTGCTAGACGCTGGGGGCATCAGCCCCAGCATTTT.

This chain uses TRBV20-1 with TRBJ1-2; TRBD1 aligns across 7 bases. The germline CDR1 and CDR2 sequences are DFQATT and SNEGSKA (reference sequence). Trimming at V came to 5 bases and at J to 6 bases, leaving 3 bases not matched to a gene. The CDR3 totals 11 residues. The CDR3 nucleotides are TGCAGTGCTTACGACAGGGATGGCTACACCTTC. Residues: CSAYDRDGYTF.

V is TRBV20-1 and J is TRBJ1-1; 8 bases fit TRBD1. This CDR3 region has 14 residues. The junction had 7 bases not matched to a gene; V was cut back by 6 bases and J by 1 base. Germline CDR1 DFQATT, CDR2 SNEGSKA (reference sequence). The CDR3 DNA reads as TGCAGTGCCGCCCGCGGACAGGGGAACACTGAAGCTTTCTTT. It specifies CSAARGQGNTEAFF.

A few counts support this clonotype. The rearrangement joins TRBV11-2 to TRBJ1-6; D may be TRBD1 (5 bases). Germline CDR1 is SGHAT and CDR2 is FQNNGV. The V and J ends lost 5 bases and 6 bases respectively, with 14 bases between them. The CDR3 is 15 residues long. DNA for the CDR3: TGTGCCAGCAGCGCCCGGGACGCCGGTAATTCACCCCTCCACTTT. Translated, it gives CASSARDAGNSPLHF.

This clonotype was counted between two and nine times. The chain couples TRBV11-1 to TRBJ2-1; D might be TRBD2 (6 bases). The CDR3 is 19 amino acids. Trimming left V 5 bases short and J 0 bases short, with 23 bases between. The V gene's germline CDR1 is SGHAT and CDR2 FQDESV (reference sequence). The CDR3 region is CASSATLGTSTGSYNEQFF. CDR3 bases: TGTGCCAGCAGCGCAACCCTAGGGACTTCTACTGGCTCCTACAATGAGCAGTTCTTC.